This T cell receptor (beta chain) was documented in a study of T-cell memory formation after mild COVID-19. TCRdb processed the 5' RACE reads anew with MiXCR; each CDR3 protein has one entry. The sample has under 450,000 distinct CDR3 sequences, about 15% seen once. With 1 base removed from V and 5 bases from J, the gap between germline ends came to 14 bases. Germline CDR1 is MNHEY and CDR2 is SMNVEV (reference sequence). The CDR3 is 15 amino acids. The origin of this receptor is a man aged 18 to 29 who had mild COVID-19 (a few samples of this study predate the infection). Cell type and time point are not known. Sample: PBMCs or a T cell subset sorted from them (not recorded which). This rearrangement joins TRBV27 to TRBJ2-5; D could derive from TRBD1 or TRBD2 (6 bases each). The CDR3 DNA reads TGTGCCAGCAGTTTATGGGGGGCCTTAGGGGAGACCCAGTACTTC. It translates to CASSLWGALGETQYF.